The 4 T cell receptor beta chains in this list originate from one sample, sequenced in a study of T cells in Graves' hyperthyroidism and ophthalmopathy. Researchers amplified the TCR beta CDR3 regions from RNA transcripts. Primed by the HTBI set, a first-round RT-PCR was run on the TCR CDR3. Via MiXCR, TCRdb re-called the multiplex PCR reads, giving one row per CDR3 protein. The repertoire holds 550,000 to 800,000 distinct CDR3 sequences, with about 18% as singletons. The material sequenced was blood. These receptors were collected from a man aged 45-65 years with Graves' hyperthyroidism.

This clonotype has at least ten counts. The gene calls are TRBV20-1 and TRBJ2-7, with 14 bases aligning to TRBD2. The CDR3 length is 13 residues. Germline-derived CDR1 and CDR2 are DFQATT and SNEGSKA (reference sequence). CDR3 nucleotide sequence: TGCAGCGAAACCGGGACTAGCGGGGGCGAGCAGTACTTC. Translated: CSETGTSGGEQYF.

This clonotype occurred many times. J is TRBJ2-7 and V is TRBV27; D unclear. The CDR3 has 15 amino acids. V gave up 7 bases and J gave up 0 bases, with 16 bases separating them. Germline CDR1 and CDR2: MNHEY and SMNVEV (reference sequence). This CDR3 reads CASIQSGSHSYEQYF. CDR3 coding DNA: TGTGCCAGCATACAATCCGGGTCCCACTCCTACGAGCAGTACTTC.

In the case of this clonotype: One end of the junction varies from germline; a read error may be responsible. The genes are TRBV12-3 or TRBV12-4 and TRBJ1-5, with D uncertain. This CDR3 comprises 13 residues. CDR3 nucleotide sequence: TGTGCCAGCAGCTCCGGGAGGAATCAGCTCCAGCATTTT. It codes for CASSSGRNQLQHF.

This clonotype was seen more than once but under ten times. V is TRBV19 and J is TRBJ1-4; TRBD1 is a possible D gene (6 bases). The CDR3 consists of 14 residues. V was cut by 5 bases and J by 8 bases, with 15 bases left in between. Germline CDR1 reads LNHDA; CDR2 reads SQIVND (reference sequence). The CDR3: CASSAQGGREKLFF. The CDR3 nucleotides are TGTGCCAGTAGTGCACAGGGTGGAAGAGAAAAACTGTTTTTT.